The 27 T cell receptor beta chains presented below share a single source sample, sequenced in a study of identical twins. TCRdb reprocessed the 5' RACE reads via MiXCR and lists one record per CDR3 protein. Of around 490,000 distinct CDR3 sequences detected, over 11% appear once; the ten largest clones hold approximately 1%. These sequences were also reported in another study, on yellow fever vaccine responses in identical twins.

The source material was CD4+ T cells sorted from blood. All receptors derive from a woman aged 18 to 35 in good health.

This rearrangement joins TRBV9 to TRBJ2-7, with D hard to call. CDR1 is SGDLS and CDR2 is YYNGEE in the germline V gene. V lost 0 bases, J lost 6 bases, and 13 bases lay in between. This CDR3 region has 14 residues. DNA for the CDR3: TGTGCCAGCAGCGTAGCCCCCGACATTTCCGAGCAGTACTTC. Translation gives CASSVAPDISEQYF.

J is TRBJ2-1 and V is TRBV20-1; 14 nucleotides line up with TRBD2. From germline, CDR1 is DFQATT and CDR2 SNEGSKA (reference sequence). V gave up 0 bases and J gave up 4 bases; unmatched junction bases: 14. The CDR3 spans 20 residues. For the CDR3, the DNA is TGCAGTGCTAGAGATCTGGGGACTAGCGGGAGTTTTGCGGATTACAATGAGCAGTTCTTC. Its protein is CSARDLGTSGSFADYNEQFF.

There are a few counts of this clonotype. V and J are TRBV18 and TRBJ2-5; TRBD1 is a possible D gene (5 bases). The V end lost 2 bases, the J end lost 7 bases, and 17 bases lay between the germline ends. This CDR3 contains 15 residues. Germline V gene sequence: CDR1 KGHSH, CDR2 LQKENI. CDR3: CASSPIRGHLGTQYF. The CDR3 bases are TGTGCCAGCTCACCAATTCGAGGACATCTGGGGACCCAGTACTTC.

This clonotype came up a few times. The genes are TRBV5-1 and TRBJ1-3, with 8 bases matching TRBD1. V lost 6 bases and J lost 2; bases outside the gene matches: 10. CDR1 SGHRS and CDR2 YFSETQ come from the germline V gene. The CDR3 covers 16 residues. Written as DNA, the CDR3 is TGCGCCAGCACTGCAGGGGGCGCCGGGACTGGAAACACCATATATTTT. Its translation is CASTAGGAGTGNTIYF.

This clonotype has a handful of counts. The chain links TRBV5-5 to TRBJ2-3; TRBD1 matches at 7 bases. V lost 2 bases to trimming and J lost 1 base; unmatched junction nucleotides: 10. CDR3 length: 17 amino acids. CDR1 is SGHKS and CDR2 is YYEKEE in the germline V gene (reference sequence). CDR3 region: CASSLPTGQARTDTQYF. CDR3 in DNA: TGTGCCAGCAGCTTACCTACCGGACAGGCCCGCACAGATACGCAGTATTTT.

This chain links TRBV2 with TRBJ2-3, with a tentative D call TRBD2 (6 bases). This CDR3 has 12 residues. Trimming stripped 8 bases from V and 4 bases from J, with 10 bases between. Germline CDR1 is SNHLY and CDR2 is FYNNEI. The CDR3 region has the DNA TGTGCCAGCGAACTAGCTTCAGATACGCAGTATTTT. Translating gives CASELASDTQYF.

The V call is TRBV29-1, the J call TRBJ2-1; 7 nucleotides match TRBD2. Germline V gene data show CDR1 as SQVTM and CDR2 as ANQGSEA. This CDR3 is 13 amino acids long. V lost 1 base, J lost 9 bases, and 6 bases stayed unmatched. CDR3 DNA: TGCAGCGTTGAAGGGCGGGCGGGAGTTGAGCAGTTCTTC. Translation gives CSVEGRAGVEQFF.

The chain combines TRBV28 with TRBJ2-5; D is perhaps TRBD2 (5 bases). The CDR3 spans 15 residues. V dropped 2 bases and J dropped 1 base, with 11 bases sitting between them. CDR1 is MDHEN and CDR2 is SYDVKM in the germline V gene. CDR3 sequence: CASSLRRDTQETQYF. CDR3 sequence (DNA): TGTGCCAGCAGTTTACGCCGGGATACCCAAGAGACCCAGTACTTC. The full variable domain, in which reference TRBV28 and TRBJ2-5 provide the parts outside the CDR3, is DVKVTQSSRYLVKRTGEKVFLECVQDMDHENMFWYRQDPGLGLRLIYFSYDVKMKEKGDIPEGYSVSREKKERFSLILESASTNQTSMYLCASSLRRDTQETQYFGPGTRLLVL.

The rearrangement joins TRBV9 to TRBJ2-7, with D possibly matching TRBD2 (5 bases). Germline CDR1 and CDR2: SGDLS and YYNGEE. The CDR3 runs 15 residues. Deletions cut 1 base from V and 0 bases from J, with 11 bases between. CDR3 DNA sequence: TGTGCCAGCAGCGTAAATCCGGGATCCTCCTACGAGCAGTACTTC. Translated, it gives CASSVNPGSSYEQYF.

This chain uses TRBV6-5 with TRBJ2-7, with D possibly matching TRBD1 (5 bases). V shed 5 bases and J shed 2 bases, with 7 bases lying between them. The CDR3 spans 12 residues. Germline CDR1 is MNHEY and CDR2 is SVGAGI. The CDR3 region is CASSKGTYEQYF. In nucleotides, the CDR3 is TGTGCCAGCAGTAAGGGGACCTACGAGCAGTACTTC.

This clonotype was found a few times. This chain connects TRBV20-1 to TRBJ1-2; D gene uncertain. The V end was cut by 3 bases, the J end by 8 bases, with 10 bases between. Germline V CDR1 and CDR2: DFQATT, SNEGSKA (reference sequence). This CDR3 has 11 amino acids. CDR3 in DNA: TGCAGTGCTAGTATGAAGAGCGGCTACACCTTC. Its translation is CSASMKSGYTF.

The rearrangement uses TRBV20-1 and TRBJ2-7; D gene unclear. The CDR3 is 12 residues long. The V and J ends lost 3 bases and 3 bases respectively, with 9 bases between them. CDR1 and CDR2 from the germline V gene are DFQATT and SNEGSKA (reference sequence). For the CDR3, the DNA is TGCAGTGCTAGTCTCGCGCTCTACGAGCAGTACTTC. It yields the protein CSASLALYEQYF.

This clonotype was recorded a few times. The chain joins TRBV20-1 to TRBJ2-1; 10 bases map to TRBD2. This CDR3 has 16 residues. V was pared by 4 bases and J by 2 bases, with 8 bases of the junction left unmatched. CDR1 and CDR2 (germline): DFQATT, SNEGSKA (reference sequence). The CDR3, as DNA: TGCAGTGCTACCAAACCAGCGGGAGGGGCCTACAATGAGCAGTTCTTC. Its translation: CSATKPAGGAYNEQFF.

This chain uses TRBV5-1 with TRBJ2-3, with 8 bases identical to TRBD2. The ends lost 4 bases at V and 4 bases at J; junction bases unmatched: 11. Germline V gene sequence: CDR1 SGHRS, CDR2 YFSETQ. CDR3 length: 16 amino acids. The CDR3 coding sequence is TGCGCCAGCAGCGGCGACCCAGCGGGAGTAGCAGATACGCAGTATTTT. Translating gives CASSGDPAGVADTQYF.

This clonotype came up many times. This sequence joins TRBV12-3 or TRBV12-4 and TRBJ2-3, with D possibly being TRBD2 (5 bases). V lost 6 bases, J lost 0 bases, and 10 bases lay in between. This CDR3 is 14 amino acids long. The CDR3 loop is CASSRGESTDTQYF. For the CDR3, the DNA is TGTGCCAGCAGCCGGGGTGAGAGCACAGATACGCAGTATTTT.

The V gene is TRBV5-1, the J gene TRBJ2-7; TRBD1 agrees at 8 bases. The CDR3 covers 14 residues. Trimming took 2 bases from V and 5 from J; bases not matched to a gene: 6. CDR1 is SGHRS, CDR2 YFSETQ, per germline. CDR3 residues: CASSFAGGEDEQYF. CDR3 DNA: TGCGCCAGCAGCTTCGCAGGGGGCGAGGACGAGCAGTACTTC.

The J gene is TRBJ1-1, the V gene TRBV28, with D unresolved. The CDR3 consists of 14 residues. V lost 5 bases to trimming and J lost 1 base, with 11 bases between them. CDR1 is MDHEN, CDR2 SYDVKM, per germline. The CDR3 nucleotides are TGTGCCAGCAGTACCCCCACAGAGAACACTGAAGCTTTCTTT. Translation gives CASSTPTENTEAFF.

The chain combines TRBV9 with TRBJ1-6, with a tentative D call TRBD1 (6 bases). V lost 1 base and J lost 9, with 11 bases in between. CDR1 is SGDLS and CDR2 is YYNGEE in the germline V gene. This CDR3 is built from 14 residues. CDR3 bases: TGTGCCAGCAGCGTAAAGGGGGGGGGTTCACCCCTCCACTTT. It codes for CASSVKGGGSPLHF. The full variable domain, its missing parts supplied by reference TRBV9 and TRBJ1-6, is DSGVTQTPKHLITATGQRVTLRCSPRSGDLSVYWYQQSLDQGLQFLIQYYNGEERAKGNILERFSAQQFPDLHSELNLSSLELGDSALYFCASSVKGGGSPLHFGNGTRLTVT.

This clonotype was observed a few times. V is TRBV10-1 and J is TRBJ1-2; perhaps TRBD1 as D (6 bases). The V and J ends lost 3 bases and 4 bases respectively, with 9 bases between them. Germline values: CDR1 WNHNN, CDR2 SYGVQD (reference sequence). The CDR3 consists of 13 residues. CDR3: CASSESGAYGYTF. DNA for the CDR3: TGCGCCAGCAGTGAATCGGGGGCCTATGGCTACACCTTC.

The chain combines TRBV4-2 with TRBJ2-2, with 9 bases lining up with TRBD2. Germline V gene sequence: CDR1 LGHNA, CDR2 YNFKEQ. V dropped 1 base and J dropped 5; count of bases not matched to a gene: 8. This CDR3 region has 17 residues. DNA of the CDR3: TGTGCCAGCAGCCAAGGGCGGAGCGGGGGGTTTACCGGGGAGCTGTTTTTT. Its translation is CASSQGRSGGFTGELFF.

This clonotype was seen a handful of times. The chain joins TRBV28 to TRBJ2-2, with 7 bases that match TRBD2. The germline V gene encodes CDR1 MDHEN and CDR2 SYDVKM. V trimming: 6 bases; J trimming: 1 base; junction bases outside the gene matches: 14. The CDR3 totals 18 residues. The CDR3 loop reads CASSGDAASGRNTGELFF. CDR3 nucleotides: TGTGCCAGCAGCGGTGATGCGGCTAGCGGAAGGAACACCGGGGAGCTGTTTTTT. The full variable domain, with the rest looked up from reference TRBV28 and TRBJ2-2, is DVKVTQSSRYLVKRTGEKVFLECVQDMDHENMFWYRQDPGLGLRLIYFSYDVKMKEKGDIPEGYSVSREKKERFSLILESASTNQTSMYLCASSGDAASGRNTGELFFGEGSRLTVL.

This clonotype was seen a few times. This sequence joins TRBV10-3 and TRBJ2-1; the match to TRBD2 covers 7 bases. J was trimmed by 2 bases and V by 2 bases; bases with no gene match: 3. The CDR3 is 15 residues long. CDR1 and CDR2 from the germline V gene are ENHRY and SYGVKD. CDR3 bases: TGTGCCATCAGTGAGCAAGCGGGGACCTACAATGAGCAGTTCTTC. It yields the protein CAISEQAGTYNEQFF.

This clonotype was observed at least ten times. The chain employs TRBV7-2 and TRBJ2-3; a possible D gene is TRBD2 (5 bases). CDR1 is SGHTA and CDR2 is FQGNSA in the germline V gene. CDR3 length: 16 amino acids. The V end was cut by 0 bases, the J end by 0 bases, with 10 bases between. CDR3 sequence reads: CASSLARRGSTDTQYF. In DNA form, the CDR3 reads TGTGCCAGCAGCTTAGCACGTCGCGGGAGCACAGATACGCAGTATTTT.

This clonotype occurred a few times. This sequence joins TRBV19 and TRBJ1-6; D ambiguous. CDR1 and CDR2 (germline): LNHDA, SQIVND (reference sequence). V lost 3 bases and J lost 8, with 14 bases in between. The CDR3 extends over 15 amino acids. The DNA of the CDR3 is TGTGCCAGTAGTATTGTACATCTCGAAGATTCACCCCTCCACTTT. It yields the protein CASSIVHLEDSPLHF. The full variable domain, with the rest looked up from reference TRBV19 and TRBJ1-6, is DGGITQSPKYLFRKEGQNVTLSCEQNLNHDAMYWYRQDPGQGLRLIYYSQIVNDFQKGDIAEGYSVSREKKESFPLTVTSAQKNPTAFYLCASSIVHLEDSPLHFGNGTRLTVT.

The rearrangement links TRBV10-1 to TRBJ2-1; D is ambiguous. Germline CDR1 is WNHNN and CDR2 is SYGVQD (reference sequence). The CDR3 sequence is 15 residues long. Deletions cut 3 bases from V and 0 bases from J, with 9 bases between. The CDR3 here is CASSEGPYSYNEQFF. The CDR3, as DNA: TGCGCCAGCAGTGAAGGGCCTTACTCCTACAATGAGCAGTTCTTC.

This clonotype was detected a few times. This chain links TRBV5-6 with TRBJ1-3; D is ambiguous. This CDR3 comprises 15 residues. Germline V gene lookup returns CDR1 SGHDT and CDR2 YYEEEE. The V end lost 0 bases, the J end lost 0 bases, and 7 bases lay between the germline ends. CDR3 protein: CASSLGLNSGNTIYF. The CDR3 DNA reads as TGTGCCAGCAGCTTGGGACTGAACTCTGGAAACACCATATATTTT.

This clonotype was found a few times. V gene TRBV11-2 combines with J gene TRBJ2-7; tentatively, D is TRBD2 (6 bases). Germline loops: CDR1 SGHAT, CDR2 FQNNGV. This CDR3 region has 15 residues. V lost 5 bases, J lost 0 bases, and 14 bases lay in between. CDR3 nucleotide sequence: TGTGCCAGCAGCCGACGGGGAGGCTACTCCTACGAGCAGTACTTC. Translating gives CASSRRGGYSYEQYF.